What follows are 10 T cell receptor beta chains derived from one specimen sequenced in a study of OX40 agonist ivuxolimab in advanced cancers. Method: immunoSEQ multiplex PCR; TCRdb's copy keeps in-frame clones and lacks some. The sample comprises some 70,000 clones, less than 95% of which are singletons, and around 1% rests with the top ten. The source was CD4+ or CD8+ T cells sorted from blood, collected in a trial of the OX40 agonist ivuxolimab. The source of these receptors is an adult with an advanced solid tumor such as melanoma, head and neck, liver or kidney cancer.

CDR3: CASSPRPGQSYEQYF. Here the CDR3 DNA reads TGTGCCAGCAGCCCTCGTCCGGGACAGAGCTACGAGCAGTACTTC. The genes are TRBV27 and TRBJ2-7; 7 bases are shared with TRBD1. The trim removed 6 bases at V and 3 bases at J, leaving 11 bases unmatched. This CDR3 is built from 15 residues. Germline CDR1 reads MNHEY; CDR2 reads SMNVEV (reference sequence).

This rearrangement joins TRBV6-5 to TRBJ1-2, with D maybe TRBD1 (6 bases). CDR1 and CDR2 from the germline V gene are MNHEY and SVGAGI. The CDR3 runs to 12 residues. V lost 5 bases and J lost 8, with 12 bases in between. The CDR3 loop reads CASSAGAGGYTF. CDR3 nucleotides: TGTGCCAGCAGTGCAGGGGCGGGCGGCTACACCTTC.

The J gene is TRBJ2-2, the V gene TRBV10-3, with D maybe TRBD1 (6 bases). This CDR3 is built from 16 residues. The germline CDR1 and CDR2 sequences are ENHRY and SYGVKD. Trimming left V 5 bases short and J 1 base short, with 14 bases between. CDR3 in amino acids: CAISHPGQLNTGELFF. In DNA, the CDR3 is TGTGCCATCAGTCATCCGGGACAACTGAACACCGGGGAGCTGTTTTTT.

The CDR3 here is CASSYREYNSPLHF. CDR3 DNA sequence: TGTGCCAGCAGTTACCGAGAATATAATTCACCCCTCCACTTT. The chain employs TRBV6-6 and TRBJ1-6; D ambiguous. CDR1 and CDR2 (germline): MNHNY, SVGAGI (reference sequence). Trimming removed 2 bases from V and 4 bases from J, with 6 bases in between. The CDR3 runs to 14 residues.

The genes are TRBV6-5 and TRBJ2-3; D is uncertain. Trimming removed 4 bases from V and 7 bases from J, with 9 bases in between. Looked up from germline, CDR1 is MNHEY and CDR2 is SVGAGI. The CDR3 extends over 12 amino acids. The CDR3 protein is CASSSSGHTQYF. DNA of the CDR3: TGTGCCAGCAGTTCATCCGGACATACGCAGTATTTT.

In this sample, this clone turned up many times. This chain joins TRBV19 and TRBJ1-3; the D gene is possibly TRBD1 (5 bases). From germline, CDR1 is LNHDA and CDR2 SQIVND (reference sequence). This CDR3 is 16 amino acids long. V lost 3 bases, J lost 2 bases, and 14 bases lay in between. The CDR3 sequence is CASSIGGMHTGNTIYF. Written as DNA, the CDR3 is TGTGCCAGTAGTATTGGGGGTATGCACACTGGAAACACCATATATTTT.

V gene TRBV5-1 combines with J gene TRBJ1-2; the match to TRBD1 covers 7 bases. The trim removed 4 bases at V and 1 base at J, leaving 4 bases unmatched. This CDR3 has 14 residues. Looked up from germline, CDR1 is SGHRS and CDR2 is YFSETQ. The CDR3 is CASSSRQGNYGYTF. The CDR3 DNA follows: TGCGCCAGCAGCAGCCGACAGGGTAACTATGGCTACACCTTC.

This clone showed up just a few times. The V call is TRBV10-2, the J call TRBJ2-7; 8 nucleotides align to TRBD1. The CDR3 runs 15 residues. Trimming removed 2 bases from V and 3 bases from J; junction bases left unmatched: 6. Germline loops: CDR1 WSHSY, CDR2 SAAADI. The CDR3 coding sequence is TGCGCCAGCAGTGAGACAGGACAGGGCATCTACGAGCAGTACTTC. Its translation is CASSETGQGIYEQYF.

This chain uses TRBV7-9 with TRBJ2-3, with 9 bases that match TRBD2. Germline CDR1 reads SEHNR; CDR2 reads FQNEAQ (reference sequence). This CDR3 contains 17 residues. Trimming took 6 bases from V and 3 from J; bases not matched to a gene: 13. The CDR3 reads CASSWSGGHGGTDTQYF. The CDR3 coding sequence is TGTGCCAGCAGTTGGAGCGGGGGGCATGGAGGAACAGATACGCAGTATTTT.

The chain is built from TRBV27 and TRBJ1-3, with D possibly matching TRBD1 (5 bases). CDR1 is MNHEY and CDR2 is SMNVEV in the germline V gene (reference sequence). V lost 4 bases and J lost 0, with 16 bases in between. This CDR3 is built from 17 residues. The CDR3 region is CASSSKITGFSGNTIYF. The CDR3 nucleotides read TGTGCCAGCAGTTCCAAAATAACAGGTTTCTCTGGAAACACCATATATTTT.